Included here is one T cell receptor beta chain sequence, with context. This entry comes from a study of cytomegalovirus exposure and HLA in healthy donors. The germline V and J ends were trimmed by 9 bases and 8 bases, with 13 bases remaining between them. Germline CDR1 is PRHDT and CDR2 is FYEKMQ (reference sequence). This CDR3 contains 11 residues. Both 60 Vbeta primers and 13 Jbeta primers went into the PCR. Data came from immunoSEQ multiplex PCR; TCRdb stores just in-frame clones and leaves some out. This table has roughly 150,000 clones, roughly 74% appearing once. The chain links TRBV13 to TRBJ1-2; D gene unclear. Material: PBMCs. The sequence was obtained from a man aged 18 to 30 in good health and CMV-seropositive. The CDR3 region is CASYGGSGYTF. DNA of the CDR3: TGTGCCAGTTATGGTGGGAGCGGCTACACCTTC.